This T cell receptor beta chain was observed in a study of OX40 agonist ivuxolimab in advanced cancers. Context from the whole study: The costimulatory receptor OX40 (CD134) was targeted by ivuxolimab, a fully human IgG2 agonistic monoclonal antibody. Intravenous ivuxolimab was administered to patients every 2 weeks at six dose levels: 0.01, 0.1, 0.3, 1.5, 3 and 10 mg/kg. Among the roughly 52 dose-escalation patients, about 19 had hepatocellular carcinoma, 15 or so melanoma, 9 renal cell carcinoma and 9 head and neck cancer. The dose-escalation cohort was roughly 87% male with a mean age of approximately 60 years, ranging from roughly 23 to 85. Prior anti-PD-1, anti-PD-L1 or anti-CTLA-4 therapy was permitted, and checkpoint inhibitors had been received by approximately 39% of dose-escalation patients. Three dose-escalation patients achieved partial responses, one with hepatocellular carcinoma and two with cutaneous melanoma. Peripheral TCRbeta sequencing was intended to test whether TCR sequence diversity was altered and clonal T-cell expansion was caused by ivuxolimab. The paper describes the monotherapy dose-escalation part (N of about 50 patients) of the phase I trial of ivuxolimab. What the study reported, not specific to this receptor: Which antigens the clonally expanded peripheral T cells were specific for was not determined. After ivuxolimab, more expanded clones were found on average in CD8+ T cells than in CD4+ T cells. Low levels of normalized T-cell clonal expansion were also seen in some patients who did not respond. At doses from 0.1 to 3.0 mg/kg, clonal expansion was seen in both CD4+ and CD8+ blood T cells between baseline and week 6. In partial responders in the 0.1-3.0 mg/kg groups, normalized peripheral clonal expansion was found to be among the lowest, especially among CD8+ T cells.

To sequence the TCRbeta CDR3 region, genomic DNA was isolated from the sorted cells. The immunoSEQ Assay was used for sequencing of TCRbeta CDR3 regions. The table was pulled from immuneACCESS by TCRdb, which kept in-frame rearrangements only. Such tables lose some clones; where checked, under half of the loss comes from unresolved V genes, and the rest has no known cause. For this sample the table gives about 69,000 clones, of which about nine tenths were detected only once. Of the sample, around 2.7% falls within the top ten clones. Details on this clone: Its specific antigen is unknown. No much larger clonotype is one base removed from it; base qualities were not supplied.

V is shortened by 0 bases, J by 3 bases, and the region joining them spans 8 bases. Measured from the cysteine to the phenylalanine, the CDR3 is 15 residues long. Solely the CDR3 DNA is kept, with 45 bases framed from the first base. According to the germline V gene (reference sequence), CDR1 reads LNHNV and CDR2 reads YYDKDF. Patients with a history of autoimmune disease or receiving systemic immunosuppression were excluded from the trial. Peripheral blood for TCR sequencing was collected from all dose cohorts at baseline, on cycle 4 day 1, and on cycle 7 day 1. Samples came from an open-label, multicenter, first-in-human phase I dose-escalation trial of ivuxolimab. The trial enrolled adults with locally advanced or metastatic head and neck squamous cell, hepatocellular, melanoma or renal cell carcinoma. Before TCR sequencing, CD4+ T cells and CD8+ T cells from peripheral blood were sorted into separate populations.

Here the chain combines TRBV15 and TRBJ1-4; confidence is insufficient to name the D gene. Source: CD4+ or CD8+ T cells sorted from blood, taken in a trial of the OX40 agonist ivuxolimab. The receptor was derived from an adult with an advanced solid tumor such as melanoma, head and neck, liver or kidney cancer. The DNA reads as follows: TGTGCCACCAGCAGAGATTTTGGGTCTAATGAAAAACTGTTTTTT. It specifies CATSRDFGSNEKLFF.